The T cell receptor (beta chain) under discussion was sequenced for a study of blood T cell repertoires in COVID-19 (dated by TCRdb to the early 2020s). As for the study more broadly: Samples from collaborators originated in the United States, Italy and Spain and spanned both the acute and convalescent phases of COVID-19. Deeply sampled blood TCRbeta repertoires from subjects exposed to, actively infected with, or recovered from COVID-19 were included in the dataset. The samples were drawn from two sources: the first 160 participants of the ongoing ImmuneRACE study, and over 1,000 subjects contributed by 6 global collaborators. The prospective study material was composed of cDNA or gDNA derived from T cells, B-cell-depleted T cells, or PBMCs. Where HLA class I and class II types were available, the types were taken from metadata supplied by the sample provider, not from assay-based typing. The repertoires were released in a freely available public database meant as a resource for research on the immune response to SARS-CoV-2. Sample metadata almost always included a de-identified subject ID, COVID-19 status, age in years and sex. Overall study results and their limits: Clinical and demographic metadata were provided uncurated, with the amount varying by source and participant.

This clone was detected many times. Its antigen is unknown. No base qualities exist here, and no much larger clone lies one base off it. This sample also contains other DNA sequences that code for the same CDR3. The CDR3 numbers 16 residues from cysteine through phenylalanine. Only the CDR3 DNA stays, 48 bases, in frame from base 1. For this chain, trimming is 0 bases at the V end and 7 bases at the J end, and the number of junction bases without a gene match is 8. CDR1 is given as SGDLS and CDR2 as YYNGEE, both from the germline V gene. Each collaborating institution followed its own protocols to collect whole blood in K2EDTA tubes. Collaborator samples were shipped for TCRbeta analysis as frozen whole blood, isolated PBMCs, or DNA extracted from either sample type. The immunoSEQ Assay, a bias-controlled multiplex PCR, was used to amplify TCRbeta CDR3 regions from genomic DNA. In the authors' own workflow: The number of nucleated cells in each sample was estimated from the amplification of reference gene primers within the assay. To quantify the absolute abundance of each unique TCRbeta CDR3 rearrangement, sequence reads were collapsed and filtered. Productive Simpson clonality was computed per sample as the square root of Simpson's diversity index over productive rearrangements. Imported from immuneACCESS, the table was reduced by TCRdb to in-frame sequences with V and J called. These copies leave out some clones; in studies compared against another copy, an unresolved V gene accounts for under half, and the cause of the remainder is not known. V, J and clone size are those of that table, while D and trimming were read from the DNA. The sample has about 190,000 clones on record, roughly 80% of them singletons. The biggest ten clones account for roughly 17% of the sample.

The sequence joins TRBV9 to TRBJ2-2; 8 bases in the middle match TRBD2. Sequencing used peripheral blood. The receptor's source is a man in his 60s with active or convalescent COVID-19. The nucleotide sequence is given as TGTGCCAGCAGCGTAGATCCGGGAGGGCCGAGCGGGGAGCTGTTTTTT. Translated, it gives CASSVDPGGPSGELFF.